This record looks at one T cell receptor beta chain sequence and its context. The target antigen is unknown. 13 Jbeta primers and 60 Vbeta primers were used for the PCR. Profiling relied on immunoSEQ multiplex PCR, and the TCRdb table lists in-frame clones only, not all of them. Of about 130,000 clones listed, around 82% are singletons. V gave up 2 bases and J gave up 3 bases; unmatched junction bases: 4. From germline, CDR1 is SGHRS and CDR2 YFSETQ. The CDR3 runs to 14 residues. The source of the sample is a study of cytomegalovirus exposure and HLA in healthy donors. General observations from the study: Later analysis showed TCR association rates varying by HLA locus, highest for DRB1 and lowest for HLA-C.

Each donor was healthy, and each was a bone marrow donor. This clonotype was sampled from a man aged 45 to 65 in good health and CMV-seronegative. Sequencing input: PBMCs. This chain connects TRBV5-1 to TRBJ2-7, with 8 bases matching TRBD2. The CDR3 region has the DNA TGCGCCAGCAGCTTTAGCGGGGTAAACTACGAGCAGTACTTC. Translation: CASSFSGVNYEQYF.